The TCR beta chain described here comes from a study of blood T cell repertoires in COVID-19. At the level of the study: Samples taken during acute and convalescent COVID-19 were collected in the United States, Italy and Spain. In each case, the material was cDNA or gDNA derived from T cells, B-cell-depleted T cells, or PBMCs.

V trimming: 3 bases; J trimming: 4 bases; junction bases outside the gene matches: 13. The CDR3 sequence is 19 residues long. Looked up from germline, CDR1 is LNHNV and CDR2 is YYDKDF (reference sequence). Per the original methods: The assay estimated nucleated cells by amplifying reference gene primers. Produced via immunoSEQ multiplex PCR; TCRdb's table is partial and in-frame only. D and trimming were read from the DNA, whereas the V and J calls and clone size are those reported in that table. This sample has 120,000 to 150,000 clones, with 80% to 90% found just once. This clonotype originated in an older woman with active COVID-19. Specimen: peripheral blood. This chain connects TRBV15 to TRBJ2-6, with 9 bases matching TRBD1. The CDR3 region has the DNA TGTGCCACCAGCAGCATCCTGACAGGGGGTTTTTCGGGGGCCAACGTCCTGACTTTC. Its protein is CATSSILTGGFSGANVLTF.